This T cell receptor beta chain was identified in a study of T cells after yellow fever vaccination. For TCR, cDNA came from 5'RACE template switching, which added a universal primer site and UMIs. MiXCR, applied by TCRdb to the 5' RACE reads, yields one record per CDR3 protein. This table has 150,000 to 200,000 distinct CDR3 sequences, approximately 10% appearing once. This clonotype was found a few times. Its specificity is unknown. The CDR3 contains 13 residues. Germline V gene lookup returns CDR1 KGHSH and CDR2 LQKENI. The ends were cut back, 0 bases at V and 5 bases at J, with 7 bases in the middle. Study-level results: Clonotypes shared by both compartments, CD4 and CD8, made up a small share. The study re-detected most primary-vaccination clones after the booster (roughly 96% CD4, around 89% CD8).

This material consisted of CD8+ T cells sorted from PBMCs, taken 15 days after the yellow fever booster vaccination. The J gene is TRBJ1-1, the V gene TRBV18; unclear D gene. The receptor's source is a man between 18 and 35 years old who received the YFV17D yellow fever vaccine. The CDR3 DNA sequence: TGTGCCAGCTCACCACCGGAGGCGACTGAAGCTTTCTTT. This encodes CASSPPEATEAFF.